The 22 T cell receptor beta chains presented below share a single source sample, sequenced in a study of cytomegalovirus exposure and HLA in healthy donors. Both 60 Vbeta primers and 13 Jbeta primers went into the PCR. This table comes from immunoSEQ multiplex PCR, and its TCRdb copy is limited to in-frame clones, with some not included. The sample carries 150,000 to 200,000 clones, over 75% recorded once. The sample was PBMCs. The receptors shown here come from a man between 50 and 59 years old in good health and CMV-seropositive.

The CDR3 nucleotides read TGCGCCAGCAGACCGAGGTTTGGGGGGGAGGAAAACATTCAGTACTTC. Translation gives CASRPRFGGEENIQYF. The chain joins TRBV5-1 to TRBJ2-4; 7 nucleotides match TRBD2. The CDR3 has 16 amino acids. Germline V CDR1 and CDR2: SGHRS, YFSETQ. J gave up 5 bases and V 5 bases, and 13 bases lay outside the gene matches.

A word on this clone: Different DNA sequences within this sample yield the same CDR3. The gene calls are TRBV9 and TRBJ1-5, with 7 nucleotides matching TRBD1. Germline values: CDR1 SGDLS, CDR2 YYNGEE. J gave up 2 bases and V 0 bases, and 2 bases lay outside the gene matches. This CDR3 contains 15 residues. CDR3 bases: TGTGCCAGCAGCGTAGGACAGGGCGGCAATCAGCCCCAGCATTTT. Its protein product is CASSVGQGGNQPQHF. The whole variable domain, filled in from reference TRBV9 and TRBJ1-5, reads DSGVTQTPKHLITATGQRVTLRCSPRSGDLSVYWYQQSLDQGLQFLIQYYNGEERAKGNILERFSAQQFPDLHSELNLSSLELGDSALYFCASSVGQGGNQPQHFGDGTRLSIL.

The CDR3 reads CASSFGQLTDTQYF. The CDR3 DNA is TGTGCCAGCAGCTTCGGTCAACTGACAGATACGCAGTATTTT. The chain recombines TRBV11-3 with TRBJ2-3; D not certain. V lost 3 bases to trimming and J lost 3 bases, with 10 bases between them. Germline CDR1 reads SGHNT; CDR2 reads YENEEA. CDR3 length equals 14 residues.

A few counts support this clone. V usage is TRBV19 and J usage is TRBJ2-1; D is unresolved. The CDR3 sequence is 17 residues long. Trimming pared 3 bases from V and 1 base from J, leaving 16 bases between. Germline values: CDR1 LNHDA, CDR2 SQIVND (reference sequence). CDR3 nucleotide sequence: TGTGCCAGTAGTATCAGCGCGGCCGTAGGATCCTACAATGAGCAGTTCTTC. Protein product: CASSISAAVGSYNEQFF.

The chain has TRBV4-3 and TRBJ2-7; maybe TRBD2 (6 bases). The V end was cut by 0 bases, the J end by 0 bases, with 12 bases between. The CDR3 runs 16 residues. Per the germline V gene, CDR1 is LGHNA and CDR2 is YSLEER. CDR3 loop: CASSQDTGGSSYEQYF. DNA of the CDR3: TGCGCCAGCAGCCAAGACACCGGAGGGAGCTCCTACGAGCAGTACTTC.

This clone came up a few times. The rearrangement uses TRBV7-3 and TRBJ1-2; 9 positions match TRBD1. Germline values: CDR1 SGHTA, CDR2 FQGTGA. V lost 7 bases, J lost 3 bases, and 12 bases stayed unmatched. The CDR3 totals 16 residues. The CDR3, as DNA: TGTGCCAGCACCAATCGGCCGGGACAGGGACACTATGGCTACACCTTC. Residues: CASTNRPGQGHYGYTF. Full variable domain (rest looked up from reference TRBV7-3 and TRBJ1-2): GAGVSQTPSNKVTEKGKYVELRCDPISGHTALYWYRQSLGQGPEFLIYFQGTGAADDSGLPNDRFFAVRPEGSVSTLKIQRTERGDSAVYLCASTNRPGQGHYGYTFGSGTRLTVV.

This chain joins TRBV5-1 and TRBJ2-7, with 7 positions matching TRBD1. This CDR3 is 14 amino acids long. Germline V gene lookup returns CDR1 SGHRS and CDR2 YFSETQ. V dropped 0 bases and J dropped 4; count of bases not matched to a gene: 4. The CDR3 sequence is CASSLAWDSYEQYF. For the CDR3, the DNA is TGCGCCAGCAGCTTGGCTTGGGACAGTTACGAGCAGTACTTC.

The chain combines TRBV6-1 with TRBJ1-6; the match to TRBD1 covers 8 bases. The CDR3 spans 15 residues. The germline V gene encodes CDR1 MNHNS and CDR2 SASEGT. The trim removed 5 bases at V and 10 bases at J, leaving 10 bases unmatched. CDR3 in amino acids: CASSITGGHGSPLHF. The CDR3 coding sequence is TGTGCCAGCAGTATTACAGGGGGTCACGGGTCACCCCTCCACTTT.

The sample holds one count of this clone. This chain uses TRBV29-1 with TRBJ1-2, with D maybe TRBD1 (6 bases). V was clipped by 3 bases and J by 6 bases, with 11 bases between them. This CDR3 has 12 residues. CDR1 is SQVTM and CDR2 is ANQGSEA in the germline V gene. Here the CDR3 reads CSVDSPGDGYTF. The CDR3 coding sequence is TGCAGCGTTGATTCTCCAGGGGATGGCTACACCTTC.

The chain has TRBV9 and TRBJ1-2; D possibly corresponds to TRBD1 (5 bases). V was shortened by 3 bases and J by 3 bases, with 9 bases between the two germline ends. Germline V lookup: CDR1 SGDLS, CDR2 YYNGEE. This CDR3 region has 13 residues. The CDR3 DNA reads TGTGCCAGCAGCGCGGACACCGACTATGGCTACACCTTC. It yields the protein CASSADTDYGYTF.

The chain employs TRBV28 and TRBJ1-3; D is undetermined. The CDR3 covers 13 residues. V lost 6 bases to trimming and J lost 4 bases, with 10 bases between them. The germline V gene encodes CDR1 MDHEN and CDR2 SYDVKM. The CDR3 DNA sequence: TGTGCCAGCAGCCCCATCATCGGAAACACCATATATTTT. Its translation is CASSPIIGNTIYF. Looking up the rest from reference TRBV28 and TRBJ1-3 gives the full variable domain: DVKVTQSSRYLVKRTGEKVFLECVQDMDHENMFWYRQDPGLGLRLIYFSYDVKMKEKGDIPEGYSVSREKKERFSLILESASTNQTSMYLCASSPIIGNTIYFGEGSWLTVV.

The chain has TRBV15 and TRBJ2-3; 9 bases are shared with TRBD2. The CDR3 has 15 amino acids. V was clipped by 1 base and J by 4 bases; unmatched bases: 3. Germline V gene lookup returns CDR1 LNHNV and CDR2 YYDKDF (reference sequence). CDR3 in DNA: TGTGCCACCAGCAGAGCGGGCGGGGGGGCAGATACGCAGTATTTT. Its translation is CATSRAGGGADTQYF.

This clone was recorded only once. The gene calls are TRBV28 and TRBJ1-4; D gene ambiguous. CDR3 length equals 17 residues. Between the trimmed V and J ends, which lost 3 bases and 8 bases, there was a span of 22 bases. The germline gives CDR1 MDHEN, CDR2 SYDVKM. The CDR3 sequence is CASSFSLRGGLGEKLFF. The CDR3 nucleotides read TGTGCCAGCAGTTTCTCCCTCCGGGGAGGGTTAGGGGAAAAACTGTTTTTT.

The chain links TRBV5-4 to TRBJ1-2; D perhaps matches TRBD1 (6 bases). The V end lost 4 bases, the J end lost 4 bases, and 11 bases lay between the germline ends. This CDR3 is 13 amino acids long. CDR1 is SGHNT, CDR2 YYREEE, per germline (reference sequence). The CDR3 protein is CASSPDRFYGYTF. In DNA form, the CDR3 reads TGTGCCAGCAGCCCCGACAGGTTCTATGGCTACACCTTC.

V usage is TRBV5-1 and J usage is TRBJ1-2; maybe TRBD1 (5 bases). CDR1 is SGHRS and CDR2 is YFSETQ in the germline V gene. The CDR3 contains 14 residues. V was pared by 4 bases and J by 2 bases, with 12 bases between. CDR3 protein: CASSPSGGNYGYTF. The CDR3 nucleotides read TGCGCCAGCAGCCCGTCGGGGGGAAACTATGGCTACACCTTC.

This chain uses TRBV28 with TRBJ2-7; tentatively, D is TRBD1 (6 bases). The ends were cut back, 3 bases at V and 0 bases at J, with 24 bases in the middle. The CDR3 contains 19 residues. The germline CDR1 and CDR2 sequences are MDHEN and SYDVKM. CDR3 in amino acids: CASSFKWQGPGVASYEQYV. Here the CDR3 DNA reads TGTGCCAGCAGTTTCAAATGGCAGGGTCCAGGGGTAGCCTCCTACGAGCAGTACGTC.

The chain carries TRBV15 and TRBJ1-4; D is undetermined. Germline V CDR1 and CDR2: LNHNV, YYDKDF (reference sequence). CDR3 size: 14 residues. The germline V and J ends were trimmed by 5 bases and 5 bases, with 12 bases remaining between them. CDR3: CATSERPGNEKLFF. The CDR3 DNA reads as TGTGCCACCAGCGAAAGGCCGGGAAATGAAAAACTGTTTTTT.

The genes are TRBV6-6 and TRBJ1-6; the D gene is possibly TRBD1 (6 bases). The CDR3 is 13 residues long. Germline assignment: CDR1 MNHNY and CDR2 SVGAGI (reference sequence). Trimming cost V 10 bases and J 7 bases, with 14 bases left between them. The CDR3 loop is CAINQGLNSPLHF. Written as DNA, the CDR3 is TGTGCCATCAATCAGGGGCTAAATTCACCCCTCCACTTT.

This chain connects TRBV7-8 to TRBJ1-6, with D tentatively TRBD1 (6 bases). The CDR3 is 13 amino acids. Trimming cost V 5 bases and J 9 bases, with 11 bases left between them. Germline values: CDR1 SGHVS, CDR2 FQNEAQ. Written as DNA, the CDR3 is TGTGCCAGCAGCAGTACAGGGTTTTCACCCCTCCACTTT. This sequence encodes CASSSTGFSPLHF.

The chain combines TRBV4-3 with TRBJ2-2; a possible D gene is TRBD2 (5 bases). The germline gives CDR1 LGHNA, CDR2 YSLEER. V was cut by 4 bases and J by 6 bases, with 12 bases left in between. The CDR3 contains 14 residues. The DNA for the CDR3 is TGCGCCAGCAGCCCCCGCCCGGGGTCCGGGGAGCTGTTTTTT. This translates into CASSPRPGSGELFF.

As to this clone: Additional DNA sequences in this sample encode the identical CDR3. CDR3 amino acids: CASSEGGGITEAFF. Written as DNA, the CDR3 is TGTGCCAGCAGTGAAGGAGGAGGGATCACTGAAGCTTTCTTT. This sequence joins TRBV6-1 and TRBJ1-1; unclear D gene. V was clipped by 1 base and J by 4 bases, with 10 bases between them. This CDR3 is 14 amino acids long. Germline lookup yields CDR1 MNHNS and CDR2 SASEGT.

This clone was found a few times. Here the CDR3 reads CASSSGGSYGYTF. The CDR3 nucleotides are TGTGCCAGCAGCTCGGGGGGAAGCTATGGCTACACCTTC. The chain couples TRBV28 to TRBJ1-2, with D perhaps matching TRBD1 (5 bases). CDR1 and CDR2 (germline): MDHEN, SYDVKM. The V and J ends lost 6 bases and 4 bases respectively, with 12 bases between them. The CDR3 runs to 13 residues.